Shown below are 5 T cell receptor beta chains from a single sample sequenced in a study of Graves' ophthalmopathy and Graves' hyperthyroidism. For repertoire sequencing, the TCR beta CDR3 regions were amplified from RNA transcripts. The first-round RT-PCR employed HTBI primers together with the Qiagen OneStep RT-PCR kit. A multiplex PCR was then performed as the second round. MiXCR, applied by TCRdb to the multiplex PCR reads, yields one record per CDR3 protein. This table has about 220,000 distinct CDR3 sequences, approximately 21% appearing once. Input material: peripheral blood. All receptors derive from a woman aged 45-59 years with Graves' ophthalmopathy.

The chain has TRBV11-2 and TRBJ2-5, with 11 bases lining up with TRBD1. The CDR3 is 16 amino acids. The germline V gene encodes CDR1 SGHAT and CDR2 FQNNGV. V was clipped by 1 base and J by 5 bases; unmatched bases: 6. The CDR3 DNA reads as TGTGCCAGCAGCTTAGCCGGACAGGGGGCCGGGGAGACCCAGTACTTC. Its protein product is CASSLAGQGAGETQYF.

A few counts support this clonotype. The rearrangement uses TRBV28 and TRBJ2-3, with D possibly being TRBD1 (5 bases). This CDR3 is 17 amino acids long. CDR1 is MDHEN, CDR2 SYDVKM, per germline. The ends were cut back, 4 bases at V and 9 bases at J, with 26 bases in the middle. CDR3 sequence: CASSYSRQTLVTWTQYF. CDR3 bases: TGTGCCAGCAGTTATTCGAGACAGACCCTAGTTACTTGGACGCAGTATTTT.

This clonotype was detected ten times or more. The chain carries TRBV15 and TRBJ2-7, with D tentatively TRBD2 (6 bases). From germline, CDR1 is LNHNV and CDR2 YYDKDF (reference sequence). With 3 bases removed from V and 0 bases from J, the gap between germline ends came to 15 bases. The CDR3 totals 16 residues. The CDR3 DNA follows: TGTGCCACCAGCAGGGTACCGGGAGTAAGCTCCTACGAGCAGTACTTC. Encoded protein: CATSRVPGVSSYEQYF.

This clonotype was seen repeatedly, ten times or more. The CDR3 coding sequence is TGTGCCAGCAGTGCGACAGGGTTCTCTGGAAACACCATATATTTT. It encodes CASSATGFSGNTIYF. This chain links TRBV12-3 or TRBV12-4 with TRBJ1-3; 7 bases agree with TRBD1. The V gene end was trimmed by 5 bases and the J gene end by 0 bases; junction bases not matched to a gene: 4. CDR3 length: 15 residues.

This clonotype occurred many times. The rearrangement joins TRBV27 to TRBJ2-5, with D possibly matching TRBD2 (7 bases). This CDR3 is 13 amino acids long. The germline gives CDR1 MNHEY, CDR2 SMNVEV (reference sequence). The V and J ends lost 4 bases and 5 bases respectively, with 11 bases between them. The CDR3 reads CASSWRGLETQYF. Here the CDR3 DNA reads TGTGCCAGCAGTTGGCGGGGGCTGGAGACCCAGTACTTC.